The 2 T cell receptor beta chains listed next were all sequenced from one sample in a study of post-analysis software for immune sequencing data. Findings and caveats of the study: About 5 TRBV segments appeared more often in patients than in controls, and TRBV5-6, TRBV5-1 and TRBV20-1 were among these.

These receptors lack a known antigen. The TCR beta cDNA libraries contained unique molecular identifiers. Using its own MiXCR run on the PCR reads, TCRdb lists one record per CDR3 protein. Of about 150,000 distinct CDR3 sequences in the sample, 30% are singletons; the top ten hold roughly 1.6%. The sequenced sample was blood. Receptors were obtained from a girl aged 5-17 years with multiple sclerosis.

The chain carries TRBV15 and TRBJ1-4; D uncertain. Trimming removed 0 bases from V and 4 bases from J, with 9 bases in between. Germline CDR1 and CDR2: LNHNV and YYDKDF (reference sequence). The CDR3 covers 15 residues. CDR3 sequence: CATSREGRINEKLFF. CDR3 nucleotide sequence: TGTGCCACCAGCAGAGAAGGACGGATTAATGAAAAACTGTTTTTT.

This clonotype was recorded at least ten times. This chain connects TRBV5-1 to TRBJ2-7; D is possibly TRBD1 (6 bases). Germline assignment: CDR1 SGHRS and CDR2 YFSETQ. This CDR3 is 15 amino acids long. V was shortened by 0 bases and J by 3 bases, with 13 bases between the two germline ends. This CDR3 reads CASSLGGTRDYEQYF. DNA of the CDR3: TGCGCCAGCAGCTTGGGGGGGACAAGAGACTACGAGCAGTACTTC. The full variable domain, completed using reference TRBV5-1 and TRBJ2-7, is KAGVTQTPRYLIKTRGQQVTLSCSPISGHRSVSWYQQTPGQGLQFLFEYFSETQRNKGNFPGRFSGRQFSNSRSEMNVSTLELGDSALYLCASSLGGTRDYEQYFGPGTRLTVT.